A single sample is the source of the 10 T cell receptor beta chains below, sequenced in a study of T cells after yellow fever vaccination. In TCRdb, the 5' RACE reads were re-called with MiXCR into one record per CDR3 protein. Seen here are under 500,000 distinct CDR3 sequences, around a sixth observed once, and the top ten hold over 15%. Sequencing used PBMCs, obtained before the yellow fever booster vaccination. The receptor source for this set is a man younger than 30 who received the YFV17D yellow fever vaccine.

Here the CDR3 reads CASSQAGGSNQPQHF. The CDR3 DNA sequence: TGTGCCAGCAGCCAAGCTGGGGGGAGCAATCAGCCCCAGCATTTT. The rearrangement joins TRBV4-2 to TRBJ1-5, with D possibly being TRBD1 (5 bases). The CDR3 is 15 amino acids. CDR1 is LGHNA, CDR2 YNFKEQ, per germline. Trimming shortened V by 1 base and J by 1 base, and 8 bases separated the two germline ends.

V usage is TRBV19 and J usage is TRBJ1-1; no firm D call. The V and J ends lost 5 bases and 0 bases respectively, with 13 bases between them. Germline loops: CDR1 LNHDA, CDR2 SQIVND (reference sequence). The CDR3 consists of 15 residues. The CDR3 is CASSSRRTVNTEAFF. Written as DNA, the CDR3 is TGTGCCAGTAGTTCACGGAGGACGGTGAACACTGAAGCTTTCTTT.

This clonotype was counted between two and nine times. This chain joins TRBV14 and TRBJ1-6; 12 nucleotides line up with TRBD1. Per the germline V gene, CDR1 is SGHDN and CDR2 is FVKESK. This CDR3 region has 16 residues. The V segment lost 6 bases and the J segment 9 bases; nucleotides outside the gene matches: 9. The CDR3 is CASSLGGQGAISPLHF. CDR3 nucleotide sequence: TGTGCCAGCAGTCTTGGGGGACAGGGGGCAATTTCACCCCTCCACTTT.

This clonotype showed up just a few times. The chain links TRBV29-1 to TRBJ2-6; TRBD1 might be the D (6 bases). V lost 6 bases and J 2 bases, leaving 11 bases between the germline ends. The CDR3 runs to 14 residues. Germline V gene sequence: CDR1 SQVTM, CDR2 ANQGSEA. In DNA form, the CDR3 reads TGCAGCGTAAAACAGGGTACTGGGGCCAACGTCCTGACTTTC. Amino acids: CSVKQGTGANVLTF.

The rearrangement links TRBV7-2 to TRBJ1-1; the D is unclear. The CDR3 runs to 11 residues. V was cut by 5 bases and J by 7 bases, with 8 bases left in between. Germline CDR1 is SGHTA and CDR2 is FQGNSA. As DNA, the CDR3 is TGTGCCAGCAGCCGGGGTTATGAAGCTTTCTTT. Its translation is CASSRGYEAFF.

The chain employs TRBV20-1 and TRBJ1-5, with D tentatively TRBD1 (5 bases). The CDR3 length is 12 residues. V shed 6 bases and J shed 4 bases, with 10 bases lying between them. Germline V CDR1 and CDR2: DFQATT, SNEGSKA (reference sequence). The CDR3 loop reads CSAGGGNQPQHF. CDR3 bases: TGCAGTGCCGGGGGAGGGAATCAGCCCCAGCATTTT.

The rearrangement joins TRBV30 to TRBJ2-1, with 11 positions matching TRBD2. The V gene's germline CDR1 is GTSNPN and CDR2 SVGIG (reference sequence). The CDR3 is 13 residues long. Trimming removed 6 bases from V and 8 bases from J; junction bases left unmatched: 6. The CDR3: CACLAGGHHEQFF. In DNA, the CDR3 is TGTGCCTGCTTAGCGGGGGGGCACCATGAGCAGTTCTTC.

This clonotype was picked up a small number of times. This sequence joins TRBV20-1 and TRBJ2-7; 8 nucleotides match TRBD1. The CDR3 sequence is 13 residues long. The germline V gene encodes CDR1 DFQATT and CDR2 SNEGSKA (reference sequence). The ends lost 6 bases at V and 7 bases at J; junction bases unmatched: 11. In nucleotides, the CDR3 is TGCAGTGCAGTGCTCCGGGACAGGTGGGAGCAGTACTTC. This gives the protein CSAVLRDRWEQYF.

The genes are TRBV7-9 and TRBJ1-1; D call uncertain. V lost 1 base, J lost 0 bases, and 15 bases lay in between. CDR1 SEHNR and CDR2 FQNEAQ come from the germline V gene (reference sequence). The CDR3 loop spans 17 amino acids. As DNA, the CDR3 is TGTGCCAGCAGCTTAGGGAGCCACATGGATATGAACACTGAAGCTTTCTTT. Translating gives CASSLGSHMDMNTEAFF.

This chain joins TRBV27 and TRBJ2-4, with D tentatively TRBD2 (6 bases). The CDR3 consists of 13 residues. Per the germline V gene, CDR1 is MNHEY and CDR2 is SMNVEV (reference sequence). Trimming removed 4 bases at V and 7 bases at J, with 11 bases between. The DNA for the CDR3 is TGTGCCAGCAGTTGGACCCGGGGGAACATTCAGTACTTC. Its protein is CASSWTRGNIQYF.